Following are 15 T cell receptor beta chains from one sample sequenced in a study of T cell changes during pregnancy in multiple sclerosis. Only in-frame clones appear in the TCRdb table, and some are missing; sequencing was by immunoSEQ multiplex PCR. The table shows some 110,000 clones, with 80% to 95% occurring only once. Source: peripheral blood, taken in the third trimester of pregnancy. These receptors all come from a female donor with multiple sclerosis, enrolled in a pregnancy study.

The chain links TRBV28 to TRBJ2-7, with D possibly TRBD1 on 5 matching bases. Germline CDR1 is MDHEN and CDR2 is SYDVKM. Trimming took off 6 bases at V and 5 bases at J, with 17 bases between the two ends. The CDR3 is made up of 14 amino acids. DNA of the CDR3: TGTGCCAGCAGCTTTACAGGAAGCTTCAACGAGCAGTACTTC. Translated, it gives CASSFTGSFNEQYF.

This clone was picked up one time. This rearrangement joins TRBV19 to TRBJ2-3, with a tentative D call TRBD2 (6 bases). The CDR3 runs to 13 residues. Trimming left V 4 bases short and J 4 bases short, with 9 bases between. The germline gives CDR1 LNHDA, CDR2 SQIVND (reference sequence). The CDR3 bases are TGTGCCAGTAGTAATACTAGCCCAGATACGCAGTATTTT. Protein: CASSNTSPDTQYF.

The J gene is TRBJ1-4, the V gene TRBV2; 9 bases map to TRBD1. The CDR3 has 15 residues. Germline loops: CDR1 SNHLY, CDR2 FYNNEI. V gave up 8 bases and J gave up 7 bases; unmatched junction bases: 11. Here the CDR3 reads CASLVSGQGGEKLFF. The CDR3 region has the DNA TGTGCCAGCCTAGTGTCGGGACAGGGTGGTGAAAAACTGTTTTTT.

The chain carries TRBV7-7 and TRBJ1-3; the match to TRBD1 covers 8 bases. This CDR3 has 15 residues. Germline CDR1 reads SSHAT; CDR2 reads FNYEAQ (reference sequence). Trimming cost V 1 base and J 4 bases; bases outside gene matches: 3. The DNA of the CDR3 is TGTGCCAGCAGCTTAGGACAGGGGAGGGGAAACACCATATATTTT. Protein sequence: CASSLGQGRGNTIYF. The variable domain in full, with the rest retrieved from reference TRBV7-7 and TRBJ1-3, is GAGVSQSPRYKVTKRGQDVTLRCDPISSHATLYWYQQALGQGPEFLTYFNYEAQPDKSGLPSDRFSAERPEGSISTLTIQRTEQRDSAMYRCASSLGQGRGNTIYFGEGSWLTVV.

This rearrangement joins TRBV27 to TRBJ1-4, with a weak D call TRBD1 (5 bases). This CDR3 comprises 15 residues. Germline CDR1 MNHEY, CDR2 SMNVEV (reference sequence). With 8 bases removed from V and 7 bases from J, the gap between germline ends came to 20 bases. The CDR3 region has the DNA TGTGCCAGCGGCCAGGGAGGTCTCCCTGGTGAAAAACTGTTTTTT. Translated: CASGQGGLPGEKLFF.

J is TRBJ1-1 and V is TRBV11-1, with D hard to call. Germline CDR1 and CDR2: SGHAT and FQDESV (reference sequence). This CDR3 is 15 amino acids long. The germline V and J ends were trimmed by 2 bases and 2 bases, with 12 bases remaining between them. The CDR3 here is CASSLLQAGNTEAFF. The CDR3 coding sequence is TGTGCCAGCAGCTTACTCCAGGCAGGAAACACTGAAGCTTTCTTT. The entire variable domain, with the rest obtained from reference TRBV11-1 and TRBJ1-1, is as follows: EAEVAQSPRYKITEKSQAVAFWCDPISGHATLYWYRQILGQGPELLVQFQDESVVDDSQLPKDRFSAERLKGVDSTLKIQPAELGDSAMYLCASSLLQAGNTEAFFGQGTRLTVV.

This chain joins TRBV25-1 and TRBJ2-2; tentative D call: TRBD1 (6 bases). V was shortened by 4 bases and J by 3 bases, with 15 bases between the two germline ends. CDR1 is MGHDK, CDR2 SYGVNS, per germline. The CDR3 extends over 16 amino acids. CDR3 bases: TGTGCCAGCAGTGGAACAGGGAAGACTTACACCGGGGAGCTGTTTTTT. It translates to CASSGTGKTYTGELFF. The variable domain in full, with the rest retrieved from reference TRBV25-1 and TRBJ2-2, is EADIYQTPRYLVIGTGKKITLECSQTMGHDKMYWYQQDPGMELHLIHYSYGVNSTEKGDLSSESTVSRIRTEHFPLTLESARPSHTSQYLCASSGTGKTYTGELFFGEGSRLTVL.

The table lists this clone with a count of one. This chain uses TRBV28 with TRBJ1-5; D unresolved. The germline V gene has CDR1 MDHEN and CDR2 SYDVKM. V was shortened by 2 bases and J by 0 bases, with 8 bases between the two germline ends. The CDR3 runs to 15 residues. The CDR3 DNA sequence: TGTGCCAGCAGTTTAAACATTTATAGCAATCAGCCCCAGCATTTT. This codes for CASSLNIYSNQPQHF.

The rearrangement links TRBV6-4 to TRBJ1-1; D is ambiguous. CDR3 length equals 18 residues. Per germline, CDR1 MRHNA and CDR2 SNTAGT. The V and J ends lost 2 bases and 0 bases respectively, with 19 bases between them. The CDR3 DNA reads TGTGCCAGCAGTGACGTCGTGATGGAGGCTCTAATGAACACTGAAGCTTTCTTT. Protein: CASSDVVMEALMNTEAFF.

The CDR3 loop is CASSLLTGVVTEAFF. As DNA, the CDR3 is TGTGCCAGCAGCTTACTGACAGGGGTGGTCACTGAAGCTTTCTTT. V and J are TRBV7-2 and TRBJ1-1; 8 bases match TRBD1. Germline-derived CDR1 and CDR2 are SGHTA and FQGNSA. V shed 2 bases and J 4 bases; nucleotides not matched to a gene: 6. This CDR3 spans 15 amino acids. Drawing the rest from reference TRBV7-2 and TRBJ1-1, the complete variable domain is GAGVSQSPSNKVTEKGKDVELRCDPISGHTALYWYRQSLGQGLEFLIYFQGNSAPDKSGLPSDRFSAERTGGSVSTLTIQRTQQEDSAVYLCASSLLTGVVTEAFFGQGTRLTVV.

This clone was counted between two and nine times. This chain joins TRBV29-1 and TRBJ1-5; the D is unclear. In germline, CDR1 is SQVTM, CDR2 ANQGSEA. The CDR3 consists of 13 residues. Deletions cut 4 bases from V and 7 bases from J, with 14 bases between. CDR3 in amino acids: CSVVAIRGQPQHF. The CDR3 coding sequence is TGCAGCGTTGTAGCCATTCGAGGGCAGCCCCAGCATTTT. The whole variable domain, filled in from reference TRBV29-1 and TRBJ1-5, reads SAVISQKPSRDICQRGTSLTIQCQVDSQVTMMFWYRQQPGQSLTLIATANQGSEATYESGFVIDKFPISRPNLTFSTLTVSNMSPEDSSIYLCSVVAIRGQPQHFGDGTRLSIL.

J is TRBJ2-1 and V is TRBV2; TRBD1 might be the D (6 bases). CDR1 is SNHLY and CDR2 is FYNNEI in the germline V gene. V lost 8 bases and J lost 6, with 14 bases in between. The CDR3 covers 13 residues. CDR3 residues: CASHRDTLNEQFF. The DNA for the CDR3 is TGTGCCAGCCACCGGGACACCCTCAATGAGCAGTTCTTC.

This clone has a single count. The chain joins TRBV4-1 to TRBJ2-7; 10 bases fit TRBD2. With V trimmed by 3 bases and J by 2 bases, 7 bases remained unmatched. This CDR3 spans 16 amino acids. Germline CDR1 is MGHRA and CDR2 is YSYEKL. CDR3 coding DNA: TGCGCCAGCAGCCAGCTAGCGGGAGCGGGCACCTACGAGCAGTACTTC. Translating it yields CASSQLAGAGTYEQYF.

The V and J genes are TRBV5-1 and TRBJ2-5; 10 nucleotides align to TRBD2. The ends lost 0 bases at V and 3 bases at J; junction bases unmatched: 11. CDR1 SGHRS and CDR2 YFSETQ come from the germline V gene. The CDR3 is 18 amino acids. CDR3 amino acids: CASSLASSGGIVEETQYF. The CDR3 nucleotides read TGCGCCAGCAGCTTGGCGAGTAGCGGGGGGATCGTCGAAGAGACCCAGTACTTC.

The chain links TRBV6-6 to TRBJ2-3, with 7 bases identical to TRBD2. This CDR3 contains 16 residues. Germline V gene data show CDR1 as MNHNY and CDR2 as SVGAGI (reference sequence). V was pared by 0 bases and J by 2 bases, with 5 bases of the junction left unmatched. The CDR3 region has the DNA TGTGCCAGCAGTTACTCACTACTAGCGACCACAGATACGCAGTATTTT. This codes for CASSYSLLATTDTQYF.